The 7 T cell receptor beta chains in this list originate from one sample, sequenced in a study of blood T cell repertoires in COVID-19. Profiling relied on immunoSEQ multiplex PCR, and the TCRdb table lists in-frame clones only, not all of them. The data hold 95,000 to 150,000 clones, with around 83% observed a single time. Sample: PBMCs or T cells enriched from blood (not recorded which). The receptors stem from a woman aged 25 to 45 who had recovered from COVID-19.

The sample holds one count of this clone. The chain is built from TRBV9 and TRBJ2-3; TRBD1 agrees at 8 bases. The CDR3 covers 17 residues. The ends lost 4 bases at V and 6 bases at J; junction bases unmatched: 16. The V gene's germline CDR1 is SGDLS and CDR2 YYNGEE. The CDR3 loop is CASSTRQGTSGVDTQYF. The CDR3 nucleotides read TGTGCCAGCAGCACTCGACAGGGGACGAGTGGGGTGGATACGCAGTATTTT.

The V call is TRBV18, the J call TRBJ1-3; 9 nucleotides line up with TRBD1. The CDR3 totals 16 residues. Trimming cost V 2 bases and J 4 bases; bases outside gene matches: 6. The germline V gene has CDR1 KGHSH and CDR2 LQKENI. CDR3 sequence reads: CASSPSRTGAGNTIYF. The CDR3 DNA sequence: TGTGCCAGCTCACCATCCCGGACAGGGGCGGGAAACACCATATATTTT.

The chain has TRBV5-1 and TRBJ1-1, with 8 nucleotides matching TRBD1. V dropped 0 bases and J dropped 4; count of bases not matched to a gene: 8. This CDR3 contains 16 residues. In germline, CDR1 is SGHRS, CDR2 YFSETQ. The chain's CDR3 is CASSLVSGGAGTEAFF. As DNA, the CDR3 is TGCGCCAGCAGCTTGGTGTCAGGGGGCGCGGGCACTGAAGCTTTCTTT.

The CDR3 reads CASKLAFDNEQFF. In DNA, the CDR3 is TGCGCCAGCAAACTAGCGTTTGACAATGAGCAGTTCTTC. The chain recombines TRBV5-1 with TRBJ2-1, with TRBD2 identical over 7 bases. The germline gives CDR1 SGHRS, CDR2 YFSETQ. The CDR3 is made up of 13 amino acids. J lost 5 bases, V lost 6 bases, and 5 bases had no gene match.

There are a few counts of this clone. This chain connects TRBV19 to TRBJ2-1; 8 bases fit TRBD2. This CDR3 is built from 15 residues. Germline V gene data show CDR1 as LNHDA and CDR2 as SQIVND (reference sequence). V was pared by 3 bases and J by 16 bases, with 17 bases of the junction left unmatched. In DNA, the CDR3 is TGTGCCAGTAGTATGCCCAGCGGGAGTACCGGAGGGCGTTTCTTC. Protein sequence: CASSMPSGSTGGRFF. The whole variable domain, filled in from reference TRBV19 and TRBJ2-1, reads DGGITQSPKYLFRKEGQNVTLSCEQNLNHDAMYWYRQDPGQGLRLIYYSQIVNDFQKGDIAEGYSVSREKKESFPLTVTSAQKNPTAFYLCASSMPSGSTGGRFFGPGTRLTVL.

This rearrangement joins TRBV7-9 to TRBJ2-7, with a possible D match to TRBD1 (6 bases). Germline lookup yields CDR1 SEHNR and CDR2 FQNEAQ (reference sequence). This CDR3 spans 14 amino acids. Trimming took off 7 bases at V and 0 bases at J, with 13 bases between the two ends. The CDR3 bases are TGTGCCAGCACCCGGACAGAAAGCTCCTACGAGCAGTACTTC. This encodes CASTRTESSYEQYF.

The chain employs TRBV9 and TRBJ1-6, with TRBD1 identical over 9 bases. Germline assignment: CDR1 SGDLS and CDR2 YYNGEE. CDR3 length equals 15 residues. The trim removed 4 bases at V and 9 bases at J, leaving 8 bases unmatched. DNA of the CDR3: TGTGCCAGCAGCACCCGGGACAGGGAAAGTTCACCCCTCCACTTT. Translated, it gives CASSTRDRESSPLHF.